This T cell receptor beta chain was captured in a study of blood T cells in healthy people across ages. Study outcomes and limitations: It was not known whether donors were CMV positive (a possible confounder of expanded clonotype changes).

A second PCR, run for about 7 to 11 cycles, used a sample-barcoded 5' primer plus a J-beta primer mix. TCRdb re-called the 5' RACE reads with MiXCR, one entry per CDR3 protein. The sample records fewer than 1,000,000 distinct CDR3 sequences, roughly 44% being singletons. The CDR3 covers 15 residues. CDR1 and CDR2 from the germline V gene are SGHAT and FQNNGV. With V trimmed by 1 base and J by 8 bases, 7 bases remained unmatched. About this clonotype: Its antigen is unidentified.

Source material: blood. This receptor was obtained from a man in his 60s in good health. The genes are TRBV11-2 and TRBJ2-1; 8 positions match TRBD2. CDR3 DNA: TGTGCCAGCAGCTTAGCACGGGGGGGCATCTATGAGCAGTTCTTC. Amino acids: CASSLARGGIYEQFF.